Listed below are T cell receptor beta chains from one sample, sequenced in a study of cytomegalovirus exposure and HLA in healthy donors. Here immunoSEQ multiplex PCR was the method, and the copy in TCRdb shows in-frame clones only, minus some. The table has 100,000 to 150,000 clones, 73% seen once. Sequenced material: PBMCs. These receptors came from a man aged 55-75 years in good health and CMV-seropositive. Each CDR3 is given with its conserved first and last residue. Each record gives: D gene, V gene, clone size, J gene, CDR3 DNA, CDR3 protein. D genes are given only for firm matches. Size values are once, few and many counts, or a class for expanded clones, and some rows have none.

-	TRBV11-2	-	TRBJ2-2	TGTGCCAGCAGCTTGAGTACCGGGGAGCTGTTTTTT	CASSLSTGELFF
TRBD1	TRBV9	-	TRBJ1-2	TGTGCCAGCAGCGCAGGGACAGGGGGGTGGTACACCTTC	CASSAGTGGWYTF
-	TRBV6-1	-	TRBJ1-5	TGTGCCAGCAGTGTAAGTGGAGGAAATAGCAATCAGCCCCAGCACTTT	CASSVSGGNSNQPQHF
-	TRBV7-6	once	TRBJ1-3	TGTGCCAGCAGCTCCACTCACAGGGTTTTGGGAAACACCATATATTTT	CASSSTHRVLGNTIYF
TRBD1	TRBV19	few	TRBJ2-7	TGTGCCAGTAGGGGACAGGGGCCATACGAGCAGTACTTC	CASRGQGPYEQYF
TRBD2	TRBV4-1	once	TRBJ2-5	TGCGCCAGCAGCCTCGCCCTAGCGGCTGAGACCCAGTACTTC	CASSLALAAETQYF
-	TRBV9	few	TRBJ2-3	TGTGCCAGCAGCGTAGCCTCTCCGAAGCGAGGCACAGATACGCAGTATTTT	CASSVASPKRGTDTQYF
TRBD1	TRBV29-1	few	TRBJ1-2	TGCAGCGTTGAAGAGTCAGGGGGGTATGGCTACACCTTC	CSVEESGGYGYTF
-	TRBV5-1	-	TRBJ1-1	TGCGCCAGCAGCTTGGGACAGAGAATGAACACTGAAGCTTTCTTT	CASSLGQRMNTEAFF
-	TRBV7-9	-	TRBJ2-3	TGTGCCAGCAGCTTCATGGCAAACACAGATACGCAGTATTTT	CASSFMANTDTQYF
-	TRBV29-1	-	TRBJ1-2	TGCAGCGTTACGAAGGGGGAAGGGGACTATGGCTACACCTTC	CSVTKGEGDYGYTF
TRBD1	TRBV2	-	TRBJ1-6	TGTGCCAGCAGGCCCGACAGGGGAACTAATAATTCACCCCTCCACTTT	CASRPDRGTNNSPLHF
TRBD2	TRBV9	-	TRBJ2-3	TGTGCCAGCAGCGCGCGGGGGGGGGAGGGCACAGATACGCAGTATTTT	CASSARGGEGTDTQYF
TRBD1	TRBV29-1	-	TRBJ1-3	TGCAGCGCCCGAGGACAGGAGAGCTCTGGAAACACCATATATTTT	CSARGQESSGNTIYF
-	TRBV11-2	-	TRBJ1-5	TGTGCCAGCAGCGGGTCGGGAGGTCCCCAGCATTTT	CASSGSGGPQHF
-	TRBV5-4	-	TRBJ1-1	TGTGCCAGCAGCTTGGAACAGGCCTCTGAAGCTTTCTTT	CASSLEQASEAFF
TRBD1	TRBV11-2	-	TRBJ1-1	TGTGCCAGCAGCCCCCGTTCGACAGGGTTCACTGAAGCTTTCTTT	CASSPRSTGFTEAFF
-	TRBV28	-	TRBJ1-5	TGTGCCACCCATTCGGGGAGCAATGGGGATCAGCCCCAGCATTTT	CATHSGSNGDQPQHF
TRBD2	TRBV19	-	TRBJ2-2	TGTGCCAGTAGTAAGACACTAGCGGGGCCCGGGGAGCTGTTTTTT	CASSKTLAGPGELFF
-	TRBV2	few	TRBJ1-6	TGTGCCAGCAGTGCTCAGACTCATAATTCACCCCTCCACTTT	CASSAQTHNSPLHF
TRBD1	TRBV7-6	-	TRBJ2-7	TGTGCCAGCAGCCAAACGACAGGGGGGATCTACGAGCAGTACTTC	CASSQTTGGIYEQYF
TRBD2	TRBV5-1	-	TRBJ2-5	TGCGCCAGCAGCTTGGCCGGGACTAGCGGGGACCAAGAGACCCAGTACTTC	CASSLAGTSGDQETQYF
-	TRBV5-4	once	TRBJ1-1	TGTGCCAGCAGCTTGGGTGCGAGGGAGAACACTGAAGCTTTCTTT	CASSLGARENTEAFF
-	TRBV2	-	TRBJ1-2	TGTGCCAGCGGGGGCCGGGTGACTAACTATGGCTACACCTTC	CASGGRVTNYGYTF
TRBD2	TRBV11-2	-	TRBJ2-1	TGTGCCAGCAGCCCAACTCGACTAGCGAGGTCCTACAATGAGCAGTTCTTC	CASSPTRLARSYNEQFF
TRBD1	TRBV5-1	-	TRBJ1-1	TGCGCCAGCAGCTTCACGGGACAGGGTCGCGAAGCTTTCTTT	CASSFTGQGREAFF
TRBD1	TRBV7-8	-	TRBJ1-4	TGTGCCAGCAGCGTATCCGGACCGGGACAGGGGTTAATTGCAACTAATGAAAAACTGTTTTTT	CASSVSGPGQGLIATNEKLFF
TRBD1	TRBV19	few	TRBJ2-6	TGTGCCAGTAGTCCGACAGGGGGCTTCAGCTCTGGGGCCAACGTCCTGACTTTC	CASSPTGGFSSGANVLTF
-	TRBV28	-	TRBJ2-1	TGTGCCAGCAGTTTGGATGTCTCCGACAGGTTGGTCTTC	CASSLDVSDRLVF
-	TRBV21-1	-	TRBJ2-7	TGTGCCAATAAGACCTGGGGGGGAGTTAAGTCACCCTCCTACGAGCAGTACTTC	CANKTWGGVKSPSYEQYF
TRBD2	TRBV15	few	TRBJ2-1	TGTGCCACCAGCAGGCCGACTAGCGAGGATGAGCAGTTCTTC	CATSRPTSEDEQFF
TRBD2	TRBV6-6	-	TRBJ2-5	TGTGCCAGCAGTTACTGGGGACTAGCGGGGGAAGAGACCCAGTACTTC	CASSYWGLAGEETQYF
TRBD2	TRBV11-2	-	TRBJ2-7	TGTGCCAGCAGCTCCATCCCGGGGGGTATCGAGTACTTC	CASSSIPGGIEYF
-	TRBV5-6	-	TRBJ1-1	TGTGCCAGCAGCTACGGACTCGGGATGGTAAACACTGAAGCTTTCTTT	CASSYGLGMVNTEAFF
TRBD2	TRBV5-1	-	TRBJ2-1	TGCGCCAGCAGGTTGGGGTCCGGGGGGGGCGCCCCCCCCAATGAGCAGTTCTTC	CASRLGSGGGAPPNEQFF
TRBD1	TRBV25-1	-	TRBJ1-1	TGTGCCAGCAGTGGGGGACAGGGGGAGCGACAGGCGTGGGCTTTCTTT	CASSGGQGERQAWAFF